A selection of T cell receptor beta chains follows, all from one sample in a study of T cells in Graves' hyperthyroidism and ophthalmopathy. One entry per CDR3 protein results from TCRdb running MiXCR on the multiplex PCR reads. The sample consists of a few hundred thousand distinct CDR3 sequences, more than 12% of them appearing once. The sequenced sample consisted of blood. All receptors come from a woman aged 25 to 39 with Graves' ophthalmopathy. CDR3s include the opening cysteine and the closing phenylalanine or tryptophan. Each record gives: CDR3 protein, CDR3 DNA, D gene, V gene, J gene, clone size. D genes are given only for firm matches. Only some rows state a clone size, as once, few, many or a class for expanded clones.

CDR3: CASTPSGAGTEAFF; DNA: TGTGCCAGCACCCCCTCAGGAGCCGGGACTGAAGCTTTCTTT; D: .; V: TRBV3-1; J: TRBJ1-1; size: many
CDR3: CASSKYRDRVYEQYF; DNA: TGTGCCAGTAGTAAGTACCGGGACAGGGTCTACGAGCAGTACTTC; D: TRBD1; V: TRBV19; J: TRBJ2-7; size: .
CDR3: CASSAQIAGGYNEQFF; DNA: TGTGCCAGCAGCGCACAAATAGCGGGGGGATACAATGAGCAGTTCTTC; D: TRBD2; V: TRBV11-2; J: TRBJ2-1; size: many
CDR3: CASSAPPTSADRETQYF; DNA: TGTGCCAGCAGCGCCCCTCCGACTAGCGCCGACCGGGAGACCCAGTACTTC; D: TRBD2; V: TRBV9; J: TRBJ2-5; size: .
CDR3: CASSFDRGGQETQYF; DNA: TGTGCCAGCAGCTTTGACAGGGGTGGACAAGAGACCCAGTACTTC; D: TRBD1; V: TRBV7-2; J: TRBJ2-5; size: many
CDR3: CASSLAGATGYTF; DNA: TGTGCCAGCAGTTTAGCAGGAGCGACTGGCTACACCTTC; D: .; V: TRBV28; J: TRBJ1-2; size: few
CDR3: CASSPRGGPDGGYTF; DNA: TGTGCCAGCTCACCCCGTGGAGGCCCGGACGGAGGCTACACCTTC; D: .; V: TRBV18; J: TRBJ1-2; size: many
CDR3: CATSSPDPTGYEQYF; DNA: TGTGCCACCAGCAGTCCCGACCCGACGGGATACGAGCAGTACTTC; D: .; V: TRBV15; J: TRBJ2-7; size: .
CDR3: CASSSFDRDGYEQYF; DNA: TGTGCCAGCAGTTCTTTCGACAGGGATGGCTACGAGCAGTACTTC; D: TRBD1; V: TRBV28; J: TRBJ2-7; size: many
CDR3: CATIQGRLGNQPQHF; DNA: TGTGCCACTATACAGGGGCGATTGGGCAATCAGCCCCAGCATTTT; D: TRBD1; V: TRBV6-1; J: TRBJ1-5; size: few
CDR3: CASRARFSGAPSSYEQYF; DNA: TGTGCCAGCAGAGCTCGGTTCTCCGGGGCCCCCTCCTCCTACGAGCAGTACTTC; D: .; V: TRBV2; J: TRBJ2-7; size: many
CDR3: CASSLGGTSAFF; DNA: TGTGCCAGCAGCTTAGGGGGTACTTCAGCTTTCTTT; D: .; V: TRBV7-9; J: TRBJ1-1; size: .
CDR3: CASSFRGPNTEAFF; DNA: TGTGCCAGCAGCTTTCGGGGCCCGAACACTGAAGCTTTCTTT; D: .; V: TRBV11-2; J: TRBJ1-1; size: many
CDR3: CASSLRGGSQPQHF; DNA: TGTGCCAGCAGTTTAAGAGGGGGCTCTCAGCCCCAGCATTTT; D: TRBD1; V: TRBV12-3/TRBV12-4; J: TRBJ1-5; size: many
CDR3: CASSEAGLGETQYF; DNA: TGTGCCAGCAGTGAAGCGGGACTAGGAGAGACCCAGTACTTC; D: TRBD2; V: TRBV2; J: TRBJ2-5; size: .
CDR3: CATSRVWLRGAKETQYF; DNA: TGTGCCACCAGCAGAGTTTGGCTCAGGGGAGCCAAAGAGACCCAGTACTTC; D: .; V: TRBV15; J: TRBJ2-5; size: few
CDR3: CASSQDQDEQYF; DNA: TGTGCCAGCAGCCAAGATCAGGACGAGCAGTACTTC; D: .; V: TRBV3-1; J: TRBJ2-7; size: many